This is a list of T cell receptor beta chains from one sample in a study of human thymus T cells. Clones were sequenced by immunoSEQ multiplex PCR, and TCRdb holds only the in-frame ones, with some missing. The sample has 78,000 or so clones; 90% to 97% are singletons. Sequenced material: thymus tissue. All receptors derive from a boy in the first two years of life with a congenital heart defect but otherwise immunologically healthy. Each CDR3 is given without its conserved first and last residue. The D gene is left open where the match is weak. Rows give clone size only sometimes, using once, few, many, or a class for an expanded clone.

J gene	clone size	V gene	D gene	CDR3 protein
TRBJ2-7	-	TRBV18	TRBD2	ASSPYERGPYEQY
TRBJ2-5	-	TRBV5-8	TRBD1	ASSWRQGETQY
TRBJ1-4	-	TRBV27	TRBD1	ASSLTGTNEKLF
TRBJ1-6	-	TRBV5-6	-	ASTKLGSPLH
TRBJ1-1	-	TRBV19	-	ASSTGHRPPSVNTEAF
TRBJ2-7	-	TRBV27	-	ASSRNTHYEQY
TRBJ2-7	-	TRBV5-1	TRBD1	ASSLDGGQGNEQY
TRBJ2-3	-	TRBV2	TRBD1	ASRGMDRGGDTQY
TRBJ2-2	-	TRBV6-1	-	ASSATGETGELF
TRBJ1-2	few	TRBV7-8	-	ASSPWVGGYT